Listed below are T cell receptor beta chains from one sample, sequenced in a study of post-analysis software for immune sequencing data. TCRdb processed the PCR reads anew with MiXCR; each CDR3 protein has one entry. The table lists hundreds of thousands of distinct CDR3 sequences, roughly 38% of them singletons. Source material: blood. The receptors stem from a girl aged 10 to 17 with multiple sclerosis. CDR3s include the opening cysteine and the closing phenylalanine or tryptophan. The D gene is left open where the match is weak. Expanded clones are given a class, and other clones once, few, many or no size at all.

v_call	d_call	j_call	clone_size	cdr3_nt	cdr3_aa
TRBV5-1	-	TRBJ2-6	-	TGCGCCAGCAGCTTGGACAGCAGCTCTGAGGCCAACGTCCTGACTTTC	CASSLDSSSEANVLTF
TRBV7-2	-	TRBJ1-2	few	TGTGCCAGCAGCTTCACGGGCCAGCGTTTTGTGGGCTACACCTTC	CASSFTGQRFVGYTF
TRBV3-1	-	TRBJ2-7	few	TGTGCCAGCAGCCAAGATAGAGGGATCACGGGCGAGCAGTACTTC	CASSQDRGITGEQYF
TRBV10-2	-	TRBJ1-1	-	TGCGCCACCCGGGCGGGCACTGAAGCTTTCTTT	CATRAGTEAFF
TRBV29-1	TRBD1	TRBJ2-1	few	TGCAGCGTTGGGGACAGGCGCCTCTCCTACAATGAGCAGTTCTTC	CSVGDRRLSYNEQFF
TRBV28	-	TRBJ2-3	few	TGTGCCAGTTCCGAGAGGGGAGATACGCAGTATTTT	CASSERGDTQYF
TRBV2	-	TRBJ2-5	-	TGTGCCAGCAGTGAAAGGTGGGACAAAGAGACCCAGTACTTC	CASSERWDKETQYF
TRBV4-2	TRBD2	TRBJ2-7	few	TGTGCCAGCAGCCCCGTAGCGGGGCCGGGGGAGCAGTACTTC	CASSPVAGPGEQYF
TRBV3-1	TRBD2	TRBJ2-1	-	TGTGCCAGCAGCCAAGAGGAGACTAGCGGGGGGGATACGTTCTACAATGAGCAGTTCTTC	CASSQEETSGGDTFYNEQFF
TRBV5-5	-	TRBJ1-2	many	TGTGCCAGCAGCTTGGAAGGACAGCCAAATAACTATGGCTACACCTTC	CASSLEGQPNNYGYTF
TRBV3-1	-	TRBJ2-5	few	TGTGCCAGCAGCCAAGCCGGGACCCCAAGGCAGTACTTC	CASSQAGTPRQYF
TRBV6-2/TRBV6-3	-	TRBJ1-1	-	TGTGCCAGCAGTTACGAGGCACCGATTGACACTGAAGCTTTCTTT	CASSYEAPIDTEAFF
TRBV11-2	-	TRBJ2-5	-	TGTGCCAGCAGCCCTGCTGCAAGCCCGGGGGAGACCCAGTACTTC	CASSPAASPGETQYF
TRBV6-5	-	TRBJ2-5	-	TGTGCCAGCAGTCTCTTGGGTAGAATCCCAGAGACCCAGTACTTC	CASSLLGRIPETQYF
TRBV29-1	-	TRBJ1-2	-	TGCAGCGTCTTAGACTCCCTCGAGGGGGATGGCTACACCTTC	CSVLDSLEGDGYTF
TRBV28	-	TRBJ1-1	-	TGTGCCAGCAACCCCGGTGGGGGGGGAACTGAAGCTTTCTTT	CASNPGGGGTEAFF
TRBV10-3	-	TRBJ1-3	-	TGTGCCATCAGGGGAGGTCTTTCCTCTGGAAACACCATATATTTT	CAIRGGLSSGNTIYF
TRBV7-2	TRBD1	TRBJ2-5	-	TGTGCCAGCAGCTTAGGAACAGGGGGGATGGAGACCCAGTACTTC	CASSLGTGGMETQYF
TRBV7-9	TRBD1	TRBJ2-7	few	TGTGCCAGCAGCTCAGGGGACAGATCCTACGAGCAGTACTTC	CASSSGDRSYEQYF
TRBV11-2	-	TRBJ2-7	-	TGTGCCAGCAGCCCTTCGAGTTCGGGGTACATGGCACAGTACTTC	CASSPSSSGYMAQYF
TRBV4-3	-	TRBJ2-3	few	TGCGCCAGCAGCCCTTGGGGCAGCGCCGATACGCAGTATTTT	CASSPWGSADTQYF
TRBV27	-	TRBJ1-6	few	TGTGCCAGCGTAGGGCTGGGGCCAGGTTCACCCCTCCACTTT	CASVGLGPGSPLHF
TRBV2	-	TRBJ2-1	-	TGTGCCAGCAGTAAACAGGGAAGCTCCTACAATGAGCAGTTCTTC	CASSKQGSSYNEQFF
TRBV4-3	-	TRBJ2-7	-	TGCGCCAGCAGCCCTGGACTTTCGTCCTACGAGCAGTACTTC	CASSPGLSSYEQYF
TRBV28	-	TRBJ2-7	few	TGTGCCAGCAGCTCAAGGGGTTGGGACGAGCAGTACTTC	CASSSRGWDEQYF
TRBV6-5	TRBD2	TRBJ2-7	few	TGTGCCAGCAGTAGCGAGGGACTAGCGGGATCCTACGAGCAGTACTTC	CASSSEGLAGSYEQYF
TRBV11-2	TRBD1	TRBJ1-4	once	TGTGCCAGCAGCTTGTCGGGACAGGGAAACGAAAAACTGTTTTTT	CASSLSGQGNEKLFF
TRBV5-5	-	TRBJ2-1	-	TGTGCCAGCAGCGAGGATGAGCAGTTCTTC	CASSEDEQFF
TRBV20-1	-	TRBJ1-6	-	TGCAGTGCTAGAGATATATCGGGGGGCAGTAATTCACCCCTCCACTTT	CSARDISGGSNSPLHF
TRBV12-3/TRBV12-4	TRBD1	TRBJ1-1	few	TGTGCCAGCAGTTCCCCCAGGGGGCCGGTGGCTTTCTTT	CASSSPRGPVAFF
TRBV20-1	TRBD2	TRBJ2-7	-	TGCAGTGCTATACTAGCGGGGGCCTCCTACGAGCAGTACTTC	CSAILAGASYEQYF
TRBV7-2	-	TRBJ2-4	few	TGTGCCAGCAGCTTCCCTTTGAGGGACCCAAAGGGAGAGCAGTACTTC	CASSFPLRDPKGEQYF
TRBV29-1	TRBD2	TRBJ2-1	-	TGCAGCGGCTTAGCGGGGGGACTCCGCGATGAGCAGTTCTTC	CSGLAGGLRDEQFF
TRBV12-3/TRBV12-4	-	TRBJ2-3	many	TGTGCCAGCAGTCCCGGACTTCCGGCAGATACGCAGTATTTT	CASSPGLPADTQYF
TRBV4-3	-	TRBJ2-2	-	TGCGCCAGCAGCCAAATTATCAGGACCGGGGAGCTGTTTTTT	CASSQIIRTGELFF
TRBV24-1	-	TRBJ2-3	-	TGTGCCACCAGTGACGCGAGTGGAGGGGACCCGCAGTATTTT	CATSDASGGDPQYF
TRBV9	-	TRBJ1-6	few	TGTGCCAGCAGCGTAGGGATGAAATCCTATAATTCACCCCTCCACTTT	CASSVGMKSYNSPLHF
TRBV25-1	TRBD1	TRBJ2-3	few	TGTGCCAGCAGCCTCTTAGAAGGACAGGGTAGCACAGATACGCAGTATTTT	CASSLLEGQGSTDTQYF